What follows is one T cell receptor beta chain and its context. The antigen is unknown. Other nucleotide sequences from this sample produce the same CDR3. This entry belongs to a study of cytomegalovirus exposure and HLA in healthy donors. Study outcomes and limitations: TCR beta chain V- and J-gene trimming was linked, in a later analysis, to a missense variant in DCLRE1C. In an earlier analysis, most TCR beta V segments were productive about 87% or about 30% of the time.

The PCR used 60 Vbeta and 13 Jbeta primers. In the authors' methods: An analysis performed later counted roughly 80 million unique TCR beta chains (roughly 9.9 million of them shared). Clones were sequenced by immunoSEQ multiplex PCR, and TCRdb holds only the in-frame ones, with some missing. Clonal size and the V and J genes are those of that table, whereas D and trimming came from the DNA. This sample has 190,000 or so clones; under 85% occur once, and the top ten carry over 1.5%. The V gene's germline CDR1 is SGHRS and CDR2 YFSETQ. This CDR3 comprises 13 residues. V gave up 0 bases and J gave up 2 bases, with 4 bases separating them. Each of the donors was a healthy bone marrow donor.

The clonotype was recovered from a man aged 50 to 60 in good health and CMV-seronegative. V usage is TRBV5-1 and J usage is TRBJ2-3, with unresolved D. Sequenced material: PBMCs. CDR3 coding DNA: TGCGCCAGCAGCTTGGACAACACAGATACGCAGTATTTT. Encoded protein: CASSLDNTDTQYF.